What follows describes a single T cell receptor (beta chain). CDR3 length equals 15 residues. Losses at the gene ends were 5 bases for V and 5 bases for J; bases not matched to a gene: 7. Looked up from germline, CDR1 is MDHEN and CDR2 is SYDVKM. The assay was immunoSEQ multiplex PCR, and TCRdb's table has in-frame clones only and misses some. The table shows around 310,000 clones, with about 90% occurring only once. Participants spanned ages about 18 to 100 years and resided in about 25 US areas. The data derive from a study of blood T cell repertoires in COVID-19. The clonotype comes from a young woman who had recovered from COVID-19. The chain is built from TRBV28 and TRBJ1-4, with TRBD1 matching over 8 bases. The sequenced material came from PBMCs or T cells enriched from blood (not recorded which). CDR3 sequence (DNA): TGTGCCAGCAGTATACCAGGGGGCGCCAATGAAAAACTGTTTTTT. Translated, it gives CASSIPGGANEKLFF.